The 3 T cell receptor beta chains listed next were all sequenced from one sample in a study of identical twins. MiXCR, run by TCRdb on the 5' RACE reads, gives a single entry per CDR3 protein. The profile shows about 570,000 distinct CDR3 sequences, approximately 10% of them singletons. This sample also belongs to another study, concerning yellow fever vaccine responses in identical twins.

Sequencing input: PBMCs. The receptor set was obtained from a woman younger than 30 in good health.

Ten or more counts support this clonotype. One end of the junction fails to match germline, which may point to a read error. This rearrangement joins TRBV7-2 to TRBJ2-1; D call uncertain. This CDR3 is built from 15 residues. Germline CDR1 reads SGHTA; CDR2 reads FQGNSA. Here the CDR3 DNA reads TGTGCCAGCAGTTTAGGGTTCAGCTCCTACAATGAGCAGTTCTTC. This sequence encodes CASSLGFSSYNEQFF.

This clonotype was counted many times. The chain combines TRBV6-5 with TRBJ2-3; 9 bases agree with TRBD2. With 5 bases clipped from V and 2 bases from J, the junction kept 8 bases outside the gene matches. Per germline, CDR1 MNHEY and CDR2 SVGAGI. The CDR3 runs to 16 residues. The CDR3 DNA reads as TGTGCCAGCAGTCTACGGTCTAGCGGGGCCACAGATACGCAGTATTTT. Translating gives CASSLRSSGATDTQYF.

This clonotype has ten or more counts. The chain employs TRBV7-9 and TRBJ2-6; D is perhaps TRBD1 (6 bases). V lost 1 base and J 0 bases, leaving 10 bases between the germline ends. CDR1 SEHNR and CDR2 FQNEAQ come from the germline V gene (reference sequence). The CDR3 is made up of 17 amino acids. The CDR3 nucleotides read TGTGCCAGCAGCTTAGGGCTGGGGGCCTCTGGGGCCAACGTCCTGACTTTC. Its translation is CASSLGLGASGANVLTF.